The 7 T cell receptor beta chains in this list originate from one sample, sequenced in a study of siplizumab effects on memory and regulatory T cells. Libraries were prepared by immunoSEQ multiplex PCR; TCRdb keeps only in-frame clonotypes and omits some of them. Here the sample spans about 56,000 clones, around 98% being singletons. Sequencing was performed on naive CD8+ T cells sorted from blood. The receptors originated from a human donor in good health.

CDR3 nucleotide sequence: TGTGCCAGCACCGACTGGGAGGAATGTGAAGAGACCCAGTACTTC. Its protein is CASTDWEECEETQYF. This sequence joins TRBV21-1 and TRBJ2-5; TRBD2 was called by the table and not checked on the DNA. TRBV21-1 is an annotated pseudogene. The CDR3 is made up of 15 amino acids.

The V and J genes are TRBV7-9 and TRBJ2-1; 13 bases map to TRBD2. The germline gives CDR1 SEHNR, CDR2 FQNEAQ (reference sequence). CDR3 length equals 15 residues. With 6 bases clipped from V and 10 bases from J, the junction kept 9 bases outside the gene matches. The CDR3 sequence is CASSPGLAGVREQFF. As DNA, the CDR3 is TGTGCCAGCAGTCCCGGACTAGCGGGAGTACGCGAGCAGTTCTTC.

The CDR3 loop reads CASSQGGSIEQYF. For the CDR3, the DNA is TGCGCCAGCAGCCAAGGGGGGAGCATCGAGCAGTACTTC. The rearrangement uses TRBV4-1 and TRBJ2-7; D is tentatively TRBD1 or TRBD2 (5 bases each). Trimming took 1 base from V and 6 from J, leaving 10 bases between them. Per the germline V gene, CDR1 is MGHRA and CDR2 is YSYEKL. The CDR3 has 13 residues.

The rearrangement links TRBV14 to TRBJ2-1, with 14 bases lining up with TRBD2. The CDR3 consists of 17 residues. Germline V gene sequence: CDR1 SGHDN, CDR2 FVKESK. J was trimmed by 6 bases and V by 0 bases; bases with no gene match: 4. This CDR3 is CASSQDRTSGRRNEQFF. CDR3 in DNA: TGTGCCAGCAGCCAAGACCGGACTAGCGGGAGGCGCAATGAGCAGTTCTTC. The entire variable domain, with the rest obtained from reference TRBV14 and TRBJ2-1, is as follows: EAGVTQFPSHSVIEKGQTVTLRCDPISGHDNLYWYRRVMGKEIKFLLHFVKESKQDESGMPNNRFLAERTGGTYSTLKVQPAELEDSGVYFCASSQDRTSGRRNEQFFGPGTRLTVL.

This clone appeared a single time. The genes are TRBV7-9 and TRBJ2-3; 8 nucleotides line up with TRBD1. Germline loops: CDR1 SEHNR, CDR2 FQNEAQ (reference sequence). Trimming removed 4 bases from V and 4 bases from J; junction bases left unmatched: 7. This CDR3 spans 15 amino acids. This chain's CDR3 is CASSSTDRESDTQYF. Written as DNA, the CDR3 is TGTGCCAGCAGCTCTACGGACAGGGAATCAGATACGCAGTATTTT.

The rearrangement uses TRBV4-1 and TRBJ2-3; tentatively, D is TRBD2 (7 bases). V was trimmed by 4 bases and J by 6 bases, leaving 17 bases between them. The CDR3 length is 15 residues. Germline CDR1 reads MGHRA; CDR2 reads YSYEKL. The CDR3 bases are TGCGCCAGCAGCCGGTCGGGGGGCGAAGGCGATACGCAGTATTTT. The encoded protein is CASSRSGGEGDTQYF.

This chain uses TRBV7-9 with TRBJ1-1; D is uncertain. This CDR3 is 14 amino acids long. Trimming shortened V by 8 bases and J by 2 bases, and 15 bases separated the two germline ends. Looked up from germline, CDR1 is SEHNR and CDR2 is FQNEAQ (reference sequence). CDR3 residues: CASLPGVENTEAFF. In DNA form, the CDR3 reads TGTGCCAGCCTCCCTGGGGTCGAAAACACTGAAGCTTTCTTT.